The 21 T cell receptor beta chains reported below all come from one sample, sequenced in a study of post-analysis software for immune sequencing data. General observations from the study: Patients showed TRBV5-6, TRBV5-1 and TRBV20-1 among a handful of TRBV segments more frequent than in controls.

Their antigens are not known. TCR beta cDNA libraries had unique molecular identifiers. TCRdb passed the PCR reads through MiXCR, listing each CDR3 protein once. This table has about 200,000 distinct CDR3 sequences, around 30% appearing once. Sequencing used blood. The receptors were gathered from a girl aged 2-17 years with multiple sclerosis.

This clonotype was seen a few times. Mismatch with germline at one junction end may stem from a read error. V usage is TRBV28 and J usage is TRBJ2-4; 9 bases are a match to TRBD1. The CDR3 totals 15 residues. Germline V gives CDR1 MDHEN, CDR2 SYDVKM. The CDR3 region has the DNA TGTGCCGGCAGCAAGCCGGGGACAGGGATCTACATTCAGTACTTC. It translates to CAGSKPGTGIYIQYF.

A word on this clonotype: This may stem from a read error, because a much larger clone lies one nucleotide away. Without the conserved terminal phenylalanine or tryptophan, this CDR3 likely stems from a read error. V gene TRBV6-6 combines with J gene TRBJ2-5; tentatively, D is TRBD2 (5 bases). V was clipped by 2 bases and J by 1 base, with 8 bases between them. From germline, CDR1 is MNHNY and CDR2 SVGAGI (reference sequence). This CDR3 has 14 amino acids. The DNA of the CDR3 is TGTGCCAGCAGTTACGGCGGGTTCCAAGAGACCCAGTACTTA. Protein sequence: CASSYGGFQETQYL.

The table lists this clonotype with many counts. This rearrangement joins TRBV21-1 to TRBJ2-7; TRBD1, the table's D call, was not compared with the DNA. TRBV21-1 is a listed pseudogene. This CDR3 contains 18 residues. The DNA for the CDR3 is TGTGCCAGCAGCAAGCAAAAAAACGCGGGACAACCACCCTACGAGCAGTACTTC. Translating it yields CASSKQKNAGQPPYEQYF.

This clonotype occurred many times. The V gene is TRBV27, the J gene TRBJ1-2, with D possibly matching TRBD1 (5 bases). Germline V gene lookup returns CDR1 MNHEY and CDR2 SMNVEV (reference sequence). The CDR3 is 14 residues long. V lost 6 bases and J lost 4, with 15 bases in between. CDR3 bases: TGTGCCAGCAGATATAACCTCGGGACCTATGGCTACACCTTC. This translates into CASRYNLGTYGYTF.

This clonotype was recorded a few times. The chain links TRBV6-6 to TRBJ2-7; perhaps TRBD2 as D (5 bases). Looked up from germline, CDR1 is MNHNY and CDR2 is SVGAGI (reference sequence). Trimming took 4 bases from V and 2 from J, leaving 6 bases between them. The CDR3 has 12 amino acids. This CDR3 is CASSWTPYEQYF. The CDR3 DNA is TGTGCCAGCAGTTGGACTCCCTACGAGCAGTACTTC.

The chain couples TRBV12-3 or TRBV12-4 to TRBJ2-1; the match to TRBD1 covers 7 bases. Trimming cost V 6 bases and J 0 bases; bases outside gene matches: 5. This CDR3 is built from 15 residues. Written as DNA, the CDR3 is TGTGCCAGCAGCCAGGGGGACAGCTCCTACAATGAGCAGTTCTTC. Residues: CASSQGDSSYNEQFF.

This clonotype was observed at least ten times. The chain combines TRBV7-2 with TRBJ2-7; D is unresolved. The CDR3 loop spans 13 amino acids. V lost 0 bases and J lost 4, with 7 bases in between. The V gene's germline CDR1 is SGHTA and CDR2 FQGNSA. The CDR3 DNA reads TGTGCCAGCAGCTTAGCGCGTGGGTACGAGCAGTACTTC. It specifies CASSLARGYEQYF.

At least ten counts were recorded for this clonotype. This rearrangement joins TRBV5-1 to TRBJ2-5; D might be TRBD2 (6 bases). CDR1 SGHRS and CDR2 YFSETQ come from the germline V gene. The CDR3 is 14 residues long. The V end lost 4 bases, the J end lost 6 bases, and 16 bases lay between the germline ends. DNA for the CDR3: TGCGCCAGCAGCCCCCGGGGAGGCGATAAGACCCAGTACTTC. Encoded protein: CASSPRGGDKTQYF.

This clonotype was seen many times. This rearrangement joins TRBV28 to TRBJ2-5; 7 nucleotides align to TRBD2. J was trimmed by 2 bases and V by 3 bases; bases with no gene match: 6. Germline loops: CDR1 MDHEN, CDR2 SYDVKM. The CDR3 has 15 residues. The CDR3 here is CASSLGTTTQETQYF. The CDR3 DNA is TGTGCCAGCAGTTTGGGGACTACAACTCAAGAGACCCAGTACTTC.

The CDR3 loop reads CASSQDPGEQETQYF. CDR3 sequence (DNA): TGTGCCAGCAGCCAAGATCCGGGAGAACAAGAGACCCAGTACTTC. The chain carries TRBV14 and TRBJ2-5; a weak D match, TRBD2 (6 bases). Trimming took 0 bases from V and 2 from J, leaving 10 bases between them. The CDR3 totals 15 residues. The V gene's germline CDR1 is SGHDN and CDR2 FVKESK.

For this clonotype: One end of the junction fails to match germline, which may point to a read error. CDR3 in DNA: TGCGCCAGCAGTCAAGAATGGGGGGCGCCCTGGGAGACCCAGTACTTC. Translation: CASSQEWGAPWETQYF. The J gene is TRBJ2-5, the V gene TRBV4-1, with D perhaps assigned TRBD1 or TRBD2 (6 bases each). Germline-derived CDR1 and CDR2 are MGHRA and YSYEKL. The CDR3 sequence is 16 residues long.

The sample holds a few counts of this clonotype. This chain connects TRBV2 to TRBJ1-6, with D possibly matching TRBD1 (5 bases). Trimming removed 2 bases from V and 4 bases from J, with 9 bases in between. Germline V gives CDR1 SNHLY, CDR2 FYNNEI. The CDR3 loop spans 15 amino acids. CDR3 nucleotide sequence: TGTGCCAGCAGTGAACAGGGATCGTATAATTCACCCCTCCACTTT. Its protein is CASSEQGSYNSPLHF.

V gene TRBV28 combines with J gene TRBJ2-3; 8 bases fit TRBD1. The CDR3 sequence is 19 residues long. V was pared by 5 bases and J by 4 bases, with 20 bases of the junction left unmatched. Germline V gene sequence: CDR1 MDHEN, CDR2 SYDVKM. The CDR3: CASSQTPGGRSTWADTQYF. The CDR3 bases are TGTGCCAGCAGTCAAACCCCAGGGGGCCGGAGTACCTGGGCAGATACGCAGTATTTT.

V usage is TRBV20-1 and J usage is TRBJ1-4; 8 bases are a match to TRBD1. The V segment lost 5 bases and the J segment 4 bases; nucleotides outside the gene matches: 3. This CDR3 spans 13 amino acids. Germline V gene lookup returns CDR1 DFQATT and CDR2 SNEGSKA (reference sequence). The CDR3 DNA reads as TGCAGTGCTCCCGACAGGGGTAATGAAAAACTGTTTTTT. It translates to CSAPDRGNEKLFF.

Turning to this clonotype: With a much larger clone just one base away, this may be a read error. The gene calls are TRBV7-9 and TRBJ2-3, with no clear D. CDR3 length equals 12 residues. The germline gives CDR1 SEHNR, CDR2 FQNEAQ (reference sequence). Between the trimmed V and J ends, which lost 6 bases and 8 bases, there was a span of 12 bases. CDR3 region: CASRSKELTQYF. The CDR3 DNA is TGTGCCAGCAGGAGCAAGGAGCTTACGCAGTATTTT. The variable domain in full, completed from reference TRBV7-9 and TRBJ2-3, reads DTGVSQNPRHKITKRGQNVTFRCDPISEHNRLYWYRQTLGQGPEFLTYFQNEAQLEKSRLLSDRFSAERPKGSFSTLEIQRTEQGDSAMYLCASRSKELTQYFGPGTRLTVL.

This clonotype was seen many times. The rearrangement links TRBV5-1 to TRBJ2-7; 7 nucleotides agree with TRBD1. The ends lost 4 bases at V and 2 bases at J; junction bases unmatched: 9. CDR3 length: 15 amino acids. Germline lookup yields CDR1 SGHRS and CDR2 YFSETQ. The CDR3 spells CASSNGTVQTYEQYF. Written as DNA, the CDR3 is TGCGCCAGCAGCAACGGGACAGTCCAAACCTACGAGCAGTACTTC.

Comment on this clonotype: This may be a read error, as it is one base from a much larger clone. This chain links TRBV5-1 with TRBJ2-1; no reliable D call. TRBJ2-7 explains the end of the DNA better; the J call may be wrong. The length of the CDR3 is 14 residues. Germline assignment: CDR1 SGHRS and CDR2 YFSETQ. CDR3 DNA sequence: TGCGCCAGCGCGGCCTCCAACTCCTACAATGAGCAGTACTTC. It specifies CASAASNSYNEQYF.

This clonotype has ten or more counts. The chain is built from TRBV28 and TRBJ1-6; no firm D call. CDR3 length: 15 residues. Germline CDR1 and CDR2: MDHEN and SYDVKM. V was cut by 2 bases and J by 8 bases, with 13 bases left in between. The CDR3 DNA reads TGTGCCAGCAGTTTACTGGCGTACTTGGATTCACCCCTCCACTTT. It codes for CASSLLAYLDSPLHF.

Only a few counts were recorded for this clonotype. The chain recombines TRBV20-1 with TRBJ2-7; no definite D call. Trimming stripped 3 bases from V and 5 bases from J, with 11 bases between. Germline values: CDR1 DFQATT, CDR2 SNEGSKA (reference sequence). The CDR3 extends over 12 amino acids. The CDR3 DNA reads TGCAGTGCTAGTTGGCAGCTGGACGAGCAGTACTTC. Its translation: CSASWQLDEQYF.

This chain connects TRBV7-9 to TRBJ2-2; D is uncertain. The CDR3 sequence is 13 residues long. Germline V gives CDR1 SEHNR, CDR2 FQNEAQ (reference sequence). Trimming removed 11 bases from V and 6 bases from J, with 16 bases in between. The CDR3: CAPSGHGSGELFF. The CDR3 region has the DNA TGTGCCCCCTCGGGCCATGGGTCCGGGGAGCTGTTTTTT.

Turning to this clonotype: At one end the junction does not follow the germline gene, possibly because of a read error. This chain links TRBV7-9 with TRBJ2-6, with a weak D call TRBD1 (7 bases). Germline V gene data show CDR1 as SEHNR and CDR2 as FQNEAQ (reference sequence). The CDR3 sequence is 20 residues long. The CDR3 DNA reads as TGTGCCAGCAGCCCTACCAAGGGGACAGTCTCATTGACGGGGGCCAGCGTCCTGACTTTC. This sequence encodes CASSPTKGTVSLTGASVLTF. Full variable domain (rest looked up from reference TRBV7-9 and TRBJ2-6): DTGVSQNPRHKITKRGQNVTFRCDPISEHNRLYWYRQTLGQGPEFLTYFQNEAQLEKSRLLSDRFSAERPKGSFSTLEIQRTEQGDSAMYLCASSPTKGTVSLTGASVLTFGAGSRLTVL.